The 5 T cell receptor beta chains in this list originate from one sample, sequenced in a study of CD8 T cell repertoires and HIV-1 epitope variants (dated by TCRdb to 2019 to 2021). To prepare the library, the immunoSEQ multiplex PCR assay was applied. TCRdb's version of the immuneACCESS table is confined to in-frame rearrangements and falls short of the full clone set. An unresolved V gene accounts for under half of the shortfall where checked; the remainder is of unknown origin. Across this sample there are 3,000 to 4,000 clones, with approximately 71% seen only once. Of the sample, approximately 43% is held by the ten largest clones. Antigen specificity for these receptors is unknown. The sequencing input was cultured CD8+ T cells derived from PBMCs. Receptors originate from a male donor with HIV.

This CDR3 reads CASSPEGYSNQPQHF. DNA for the CDR3: TGTGCCAGCAGCCCCGAGGGCTATAGCAATCAGCCCCAGCATTTT. V gene TRBV7-2 combines with J gene TRBJ1-5; D call uncertain. The CDR3 totals 15 residues. Trimming took 5 bases from V and 0 from J, leaving 11 bases between them. The V gene's germline CDR1 is SGHTA and CDR2 FQGNSA.

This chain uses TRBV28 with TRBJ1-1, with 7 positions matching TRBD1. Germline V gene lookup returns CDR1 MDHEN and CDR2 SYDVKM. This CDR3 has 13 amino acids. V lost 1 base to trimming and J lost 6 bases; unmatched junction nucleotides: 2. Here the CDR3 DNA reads TGTGCCAGCAGTTTATCAGGGGGGTCTGAAGCTTTCTTT. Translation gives CASSLSGGSEAFF. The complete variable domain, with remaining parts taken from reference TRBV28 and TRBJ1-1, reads DVKVTQSSRYLVKRTGEKVFLECVQDMDHENMFWYRQDPGLGLRLIYFSYDVKMKEKGDIPEGYSVSREKKERFSLILESASTNQTSMYLCASSLSGGSEAFFGQGTRLTVV.

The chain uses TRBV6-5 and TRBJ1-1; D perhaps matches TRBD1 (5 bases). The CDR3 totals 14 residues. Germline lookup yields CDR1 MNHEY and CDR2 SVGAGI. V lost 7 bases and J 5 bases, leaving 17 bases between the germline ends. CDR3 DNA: TGTGCCAGCAACCCAGTAAAGGAGGGGACTGAAGCTTTCTTT. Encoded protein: CASNPVKEGTEAFF.

The CDR3 loop reads CAWQGVYEQYF. In nucleotides, the CDR3 is TGTGCCTGGCAGGGTGTTTACGAGCAGTACTTC. The rearrangement links TRBV30 to TRBJ2-7, with D maybe TRBD1 (5 bases). Germline CDR1 reads GTSNPN; CDR2 reads SVGIG (reference sequence). Trimming left V 5 bases short and J 4 bases short, with 9 bases between. The CDR3 contains 11 residues.

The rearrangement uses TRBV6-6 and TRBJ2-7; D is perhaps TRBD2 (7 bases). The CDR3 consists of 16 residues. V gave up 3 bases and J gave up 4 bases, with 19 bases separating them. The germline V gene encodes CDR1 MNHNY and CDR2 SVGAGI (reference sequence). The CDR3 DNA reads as TGTGCCAGCAGTTATTCACGGGGGGCTCTAGGGTACGAGCAGTACTTC. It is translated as CASSYSRGALGYEQYF.